The clone carrying this TCR beta chain showed up just a few times. Antigen: not known. Method: immunoSEQ multiplex PCR; TCRdb's copy keeps in-frame clones and lacks some. The data contain approximately 2.3 million clones, more than 80% of them singletons. There were no recent acute infections or vaccinations among the donors, who were healthy HIV-negative adults. The V and J ends lost 5 bases and 1 base respectively, with 11 bases between them. The CDR3 has 13 residues. Germline V gene data show CDR1 as SQVTM and CDR2 as ANQGSEA. These data come from a study of shared clonotypes between healthy human individuals. Study details: Each donor contributed plates that comprised three CD4 naive, three CD4 memory, two CD8 naive and one CD8 memory. Study-level results: Unshared clonotypes carried lower generation probabilities than those common to all four donors.

Sequencing was done on a sample of naive CD4+ T cells from PBMCs. Subset given: CD45RA+ positively selected. The origin of this receptor is a young man in good health. Some clones in this sample may be carry-over from other donors' samples. The chain couples TRBV29-1 to TRBJ1-1; no firm D call. CDR3 nucleotides: TGCAGCGTTCGGAGGCTCGAGAACACTGAAGCTTTCTTT. This translates into CSVRRLENTEAFF.